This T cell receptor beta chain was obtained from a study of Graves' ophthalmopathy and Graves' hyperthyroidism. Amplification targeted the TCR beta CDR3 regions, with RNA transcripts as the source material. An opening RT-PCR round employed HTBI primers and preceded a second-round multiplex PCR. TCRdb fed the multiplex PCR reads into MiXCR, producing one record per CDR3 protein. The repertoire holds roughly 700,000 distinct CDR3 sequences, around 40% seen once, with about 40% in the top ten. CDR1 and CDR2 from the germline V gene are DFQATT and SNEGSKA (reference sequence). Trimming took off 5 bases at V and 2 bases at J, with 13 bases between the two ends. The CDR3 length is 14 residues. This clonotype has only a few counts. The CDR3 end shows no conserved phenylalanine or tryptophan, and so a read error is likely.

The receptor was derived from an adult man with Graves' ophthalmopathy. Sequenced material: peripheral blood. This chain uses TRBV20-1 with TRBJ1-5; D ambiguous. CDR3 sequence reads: CSAASGRGNQPQHL. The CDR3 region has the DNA TGCAGTGCTGCCTCGGGTCGGGGCAATCAGCCCCAGCATCTT.